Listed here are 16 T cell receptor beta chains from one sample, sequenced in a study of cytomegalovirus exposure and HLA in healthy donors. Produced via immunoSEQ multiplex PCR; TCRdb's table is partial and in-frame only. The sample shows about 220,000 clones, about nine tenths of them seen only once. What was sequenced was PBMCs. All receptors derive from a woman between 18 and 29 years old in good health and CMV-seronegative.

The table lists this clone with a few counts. DNA for the CDR3: TGTGCAAGTCGCTCGGGACTAGCGGGACTTACCCCCGGCACAGATACGCAGTATTTT. Translation: CASRSGLAGLTPGTDTQYF. J is TRBJ2-3 and V is TRBV12-2; TRBD2 is taken as the D call from the table, unchecked against the DNA. TRBV12-2 is listed as a pseudogene. The CDR3 is 19 amino acids.

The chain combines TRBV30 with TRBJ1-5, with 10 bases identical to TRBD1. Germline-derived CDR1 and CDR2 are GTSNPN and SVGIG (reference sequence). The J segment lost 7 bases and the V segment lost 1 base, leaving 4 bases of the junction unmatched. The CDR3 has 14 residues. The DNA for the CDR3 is TGTGCCTGGAGTGCGGGACAGGGGTACCAGCCCCAGCATTTT. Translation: CAWSAGQGYQPQHF.

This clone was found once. The CDR3 loop reads CASSIGDSAYEQYF. The CDR3 DNA is TGTGCCAGTAGTATCGGAGATTCCGCCTACGAGCAGTACTTC. The chain carries TRBV19 and TRBJ2-7; D remains unclear. With 3 bases removed from V and 2 bases from J, the gap between germline ends came to 11 bases. Germline CDR1 is LNHDA and CDR2 is SQIVND (reference sequence). The CDR3 totals 14 residues.

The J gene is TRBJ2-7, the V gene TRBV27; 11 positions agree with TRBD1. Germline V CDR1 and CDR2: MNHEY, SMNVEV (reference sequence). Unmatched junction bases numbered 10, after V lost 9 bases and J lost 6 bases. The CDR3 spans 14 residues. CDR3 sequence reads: CASRRDRGVGEQYF. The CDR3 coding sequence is TGTGCCAGTCGAAGGGACAGGGGGGTCGGCGAGCAGTACTTC.

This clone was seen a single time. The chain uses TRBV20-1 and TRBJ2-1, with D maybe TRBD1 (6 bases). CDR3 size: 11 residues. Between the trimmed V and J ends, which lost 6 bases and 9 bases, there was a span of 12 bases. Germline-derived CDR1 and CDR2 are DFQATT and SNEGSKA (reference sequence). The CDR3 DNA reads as TGCAGTGCCAACAGGGTCAGTGAGCAGTTCTTC. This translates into CSANRVSEQFF.

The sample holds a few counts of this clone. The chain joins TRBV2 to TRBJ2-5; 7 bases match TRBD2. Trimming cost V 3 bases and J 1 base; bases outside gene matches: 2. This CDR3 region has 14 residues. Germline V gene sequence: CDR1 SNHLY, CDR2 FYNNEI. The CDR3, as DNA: TGTGCCAGCAGTGAGACTAGCAGCCAAGAGACCCAGTACTTC. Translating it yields CASSETSSQETQYF.

CDR3 bases: TGTGCCAGCAGCTCGGTTACAGGTACTACGCAGTATTTT. Encoded protein: CASSSVTGTTQYF. V gene TRBV5-4 combines with J gene TRBJ2-3, with D possibly matching TRBD1 (5 bases). Germline assignment: CDR1 SGHNT and CDR2 YYREEE (reference sequence). The CDR3 runs to 13 residues. The germline V and J ends were trimmed by 3 bases and 8 bases, with 13 bases remaining between them. The full variable domain, completed using reference TRBV5-4 and TRBJ2-3, is ETGVTQSPTHLIKTRGQQVTLRCSSQSGHNTVSWYQQALGQGPQFIFQYYREEENGRGNFPPRFSGLQFPNYSSELNVNALELDDSALYLCASSSVTGTTQYFGPGTRLTVL.

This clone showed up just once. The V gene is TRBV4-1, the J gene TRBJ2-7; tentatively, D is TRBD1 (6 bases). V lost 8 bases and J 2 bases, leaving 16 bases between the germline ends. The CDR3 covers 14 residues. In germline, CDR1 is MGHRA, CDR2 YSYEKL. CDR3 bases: TGCGCCAGCGGCGACAGGTCCTCCCCCTACGAGCAGTACTTC. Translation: CASGDRSSPYEQYF.

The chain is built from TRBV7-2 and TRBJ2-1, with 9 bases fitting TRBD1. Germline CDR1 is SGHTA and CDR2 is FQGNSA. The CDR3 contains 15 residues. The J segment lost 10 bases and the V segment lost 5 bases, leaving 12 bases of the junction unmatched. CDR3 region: CASSTGQGSQEEQFF. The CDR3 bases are TGTGCCAGCAGCACCGGACAGGGGAGCCAGGAGGAGCAGTTCTTC.

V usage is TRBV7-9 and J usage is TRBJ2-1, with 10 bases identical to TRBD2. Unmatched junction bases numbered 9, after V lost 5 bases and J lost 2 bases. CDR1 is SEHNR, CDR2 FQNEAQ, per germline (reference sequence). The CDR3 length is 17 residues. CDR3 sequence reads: CASSLEVGLATYNEQFF. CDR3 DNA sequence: TGTGCCAGCAGCCTCGAGGTGGGACTAGCGACCTACAATGAGCAGTTCTTC.

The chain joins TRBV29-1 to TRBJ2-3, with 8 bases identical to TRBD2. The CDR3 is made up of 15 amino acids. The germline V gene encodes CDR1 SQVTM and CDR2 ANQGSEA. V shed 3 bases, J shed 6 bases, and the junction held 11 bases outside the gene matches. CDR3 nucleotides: TGCAGCGTTGATAAAACCAGCGGGAGCTCGGATACGCAGTATTTT. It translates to CSVDKTSGSSDTQYF.

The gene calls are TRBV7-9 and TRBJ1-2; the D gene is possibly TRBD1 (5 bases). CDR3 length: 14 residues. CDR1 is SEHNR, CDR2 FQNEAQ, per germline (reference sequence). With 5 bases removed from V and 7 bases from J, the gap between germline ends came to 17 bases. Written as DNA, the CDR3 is TGTGCCAGCAGCCTACTGGGGGTGGAGGGTGGCTACACCTTC. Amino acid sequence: CASSLLGVEGGYTF.

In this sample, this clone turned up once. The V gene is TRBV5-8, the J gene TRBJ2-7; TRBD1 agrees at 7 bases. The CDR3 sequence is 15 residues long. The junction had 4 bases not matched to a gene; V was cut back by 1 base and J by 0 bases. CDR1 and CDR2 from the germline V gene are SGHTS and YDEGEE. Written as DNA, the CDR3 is TGTGCCAGCAGCTTGACAGGGGAAATCTCCTACGAGCAGTACTTC. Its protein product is CASSLTGEISYEQYF.

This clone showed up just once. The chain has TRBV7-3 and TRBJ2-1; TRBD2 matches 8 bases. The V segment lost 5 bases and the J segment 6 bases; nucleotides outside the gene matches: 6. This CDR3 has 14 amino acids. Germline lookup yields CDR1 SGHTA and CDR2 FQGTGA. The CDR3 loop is CASSLSGKVNEQFF. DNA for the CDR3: TGTGCCAGCAGCCTTAGCGGGAAGGTCAATGAGCAGTTCTTC.

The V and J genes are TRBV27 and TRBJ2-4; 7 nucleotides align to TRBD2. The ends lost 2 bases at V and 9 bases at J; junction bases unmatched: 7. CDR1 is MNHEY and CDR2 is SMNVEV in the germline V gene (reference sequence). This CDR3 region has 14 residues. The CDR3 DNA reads TGTGCCAGCAGTTTAAATCGCCCGGGGGGCATTCAGTACTTC. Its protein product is CASSLNRPGGIQYF.

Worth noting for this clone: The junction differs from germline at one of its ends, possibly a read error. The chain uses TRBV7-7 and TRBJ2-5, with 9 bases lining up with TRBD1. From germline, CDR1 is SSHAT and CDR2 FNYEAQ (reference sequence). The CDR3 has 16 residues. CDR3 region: CASSKRPVDRGETQYF. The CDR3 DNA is TGTGCTAGCAGCAAGCGCCCCGTGGACAGGGGAGAGACCCAGTACTTC. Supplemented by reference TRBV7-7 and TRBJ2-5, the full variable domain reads GAGVSQSPRYKVTKRGQDVTLRCDPISSHATLYWYQQALGQGPEFLTYFNYEAQPDKSGLPSDRFSAERPEGSISTLTIQRTEQRDSAMYRCASSKRPVDRGETQYFGPGTRLLVL.